These T cell receptor beta chains were read from a single sample in a study of blood T cell repertoires in COVID-19. Sequenced by immunoSEQ multiplex PCR; TCRdb stores in-frame clones only, minus some. In the table there are about 49,000 clones, approximately 81% of which are singletons. The sequenced sample consisted of peripheral blood. These receptors all come from a woman older than 75 with COVID-19, enrolled during active disease. Each CDR3 is given with its conserved first and last residue. A D gene is named only where the DNA matches it firmly. The size of a clone is reported for some rows only, either as once, few or many, or as a class for expanded clones.

>many|TRBJ2-2|TRBV11-3|TRBD2
CASSSAGGPSTGELFF
TGTGCCAGCAGTTCAGCGGGAGGGCCGAGCACCGGGGAGCTGTTTTTT
>.|TRBJ1-1|TRBV28|.
CASSYGGGTEAFF
TGTGCCAGCAGTTATGGGGGAGGCACTGAAGCTTTCTTT
>.|TRBJ1-2|TRBV6-4|.
CASRPHSGGNYGYTF
TGTGCCAGCAGGCCCCACTCGGGGGGTAACTATGGCTACACCTTC
>.|TRBJ2-7|TRBV3-1/TRBV3-2|TRBD2
CASSQEWLAGVEQYF
TGTGCCAGCAGCCAAGAATGGCTAGCGGGAGTCGAGCAGTACTTC
>.|TRBJ1-6|TRBV19|.
CASGQTSSYNSPLHF
TGTGCCAGCGGGCAGACTAGCTCCTATAATTCACCCCTCCACTTT
>.|TRBJ1-2|TRBV11-2|.
CASSLDRYTLSF
TGTGCCAGCAGCTTAGATCGATATACTTTGAGCTTC
>.|TRBJ2-7|TRBV9|TRBD1
CASSVAGGGYEQYF
TGTGCCAGCAGCGTAGCAGGGGGCGGGTACGAGCAGTACTTC
>.|TRBJ2-7|TRBV27|TRBD1
CASSLSLKQGQPGYEQYF
TGTGCCAGCAGTTTATCGTTGAAGCAGGGACAGCCAGGGTACGAGCAGTACTTC
>.|TRBJ1-5|TRBV6-5|.
CASSYSRSGYQPQHF
TGTGCCAGCAGTTACTCGAGATCGGGTTATCAGCCCCAGCATTTT
>.|TRBJ1-2|TRBV7-9|TRBD1
CASSLGQGILSYTF
TGTGCCAGCAGCTTGGGACAGGGGATCCTTAGCTACACCTTC
>.|TRBJ2-7|TRBV27|TRBD2
CASSLGLAIYEQYF
TGTGCCAGCAGTTTAGGACTAGCGATCTACGAGCAGTACTTC
>.|TRBJ1-5|TRBV5-1|.
CASSLGASNQPQHF
TGCGCCAGCAGCTTAGGGGCTTCAAATCAGCCCCAGCATTTT
>.|TRBJ1-4|TRBV30|.
CAWATGRLEKLFF
TGTGCCTGGGCAACAGGGCGCCTTGAAAAACTGTTTTTT
>.|TRBJ2-7|TRBV6-5|.
CASSFLVEGVLQYF
TGTGCCAGCAGTTTCCTAGTCGAGGGGGTCCTCCAGTACTTC
>.|TRBJ2-3|TRBV7-9|TRBD2
CASSMGLAGARPDTQYF
TGTGCCAGCAGTATGGGTCTAGCGGGAGCGCGGCCAGATACGCAGTATTTT
>.|TRBJ2-7|TRBV28|TRBD2
CASSFGLDSYEQYF
TGTGCCAGCAGTTTTGGACTAGACTCCTACGAGCAGTACTTC
>.|TRBJ2-5|TRBV3-1/TRBV3-2|TRBD2
CASSFTPGGKETQYF
TGTGCCAGCAGCTTCACTCCCGGGGGGAAAGAGACCCAGTACTTC
>.|TRBJ2-3|TRBV7-3|TRBD2
CASSIVAGGPPDTQYF
TGTGCCAGCAGCATAGTAGCGGGAGGGCCACCAGATACGCAGTATTTT
>.|TRBJ1-1|TRBV6-5|TRBD1
CASRAGPGQGAFF
TGTGCCAGCAGGGCAGGACCGGGACAGGGAGCTTTCTTT
>.|TRBJ1-5|TRBV5-4|.
CASSLGQQPQHF
TGTGCCAGCAGCTTGGGACAGCAGCCCCAGCATTTT
>.|TRBJ2-1|TRBV28|TRBD2
CATLAGTYNEQFF
TGTGCCACCTTAGCGGGAACCTACAATGAGCAGTTCTTC
>.|TRBJ1-1|TRBV27|TRBD1
CASRGQGLLLNTEAFF
TGTGCCAGCAGGGGACAGGGTTTGTTGTTGAACACTGAAGCTTTCTTT
>.|TRBJ2-7|TRBV27|TRBD2
CASSWLAGNYEQYF
TGTGCCAGCAGTTGGCTAGCGGGGAATTACGAGCAGTACTTC
>.|TRBJ2-2|TRBV5-6|TRBD1
CASSPQTGAKTGELFF
TGTGCCAGCAGCCCTCAGACAGGGGCGAAGACCGGGGAGCTGTTTTTT
>.|TRBJ2-3|TRBV7-8|TRBD1
CASSLATGTRDTQYF
TGTGCCAGCAGCTTAGCGACAGGGACGCGAGATACGCAGTATTTT
>.|TRBJ2-1|TRBV30|.
CAWGQSNEQFF
TGTGCCTGGGGACAGTCTAATGAGCAGTTCTTC
>.|TRBJ2-1|TRBV18|TRBD2
CASSPRGLGLGNEQFF
TGTGCCAGCTCCCCCAGGGGACTAGGTTTAGGCAATGAGCAGTTCTTC
>.|TRBJ2-7|TRBV14|TRBD2
CASSLGSSGMYEQYF
TGTGCCAGCAGCCTTGGGAGTAGCGGGATGTACGAGCAGTACTTC
>.|TRBJ2-7|TRBV6-5|.
CASSYSSTGTVQYF
TGTGCCAGCAGTTACTCCTCAACAGGAACGGTGCAGTACTTC
>.|TRBJ1-1|TRBV12-3/TRBV12-4|TRBD1
CASSSGQGKAFF
TGTGCCAGCAGCTCCGGACAGGGGAAAGCTTTCTTT
>.|TRBJ2-7|TRBV6-5|TRBD2
CASSYGLKRGLVEQYF
TGTGCCAGCAGTTACGGGCTAAAGCGGGGGCTCGTCGAGCAGTACTTC
>.|TRBJ2-1|TRBV24-1|TRBD2
CATSDSGTSGMNEQFF
TGTGCCACCAGTGATTCCGGGACTAGCGGGATGAATGAGCAGTTCTTC
>.|TRBJ1-3|TRBV5-1|.
CASSLHAGSSGNTIYF
TGCGCCAGCAGCTTGCATGCGGGGAGCTCTGGAAACACCATATATTTT
>.|TRBJ2-5|TRBV19|TRBD1
CASSWTGGETQYF
TGTGCCAGTTCTTGGACAGGCGGGGAGACCCAGTACTTC
>.|TRBJ2-3|TRBV3-1/TRBV3-2|TRBD2
CASLAGGSTDTQYF
TGTGCCAGCCTAGCGGGGGGGAGCACAGATACGCAGTATTTT
>.|TRBJ2-3|TRBV24-1|.
CATSDFKTDTQYF
TGTGCCACCAGTGATTTCAAAACAGATACGCAGTATTTT
>.|TRBJ1-2|TRBV29-1|.
CSGQANYGYTF
TGCAGCGGACAGGCAAACTATGGCTACACCTTC
>.|TRBJ1-5|TRBV6-5|TRBD1
CASSYNRGGQPQHF
TGTGCCAGCAGTTACAACAGGGGTGGCCAGCCCCAGCATTTT
>once|TRBJ2-5|TRBV12-3/TRBV12-4|TRBD2
CAHSAGGRETQYF
TGTGCCCATTCGGCGGGAGGGCGGGAGACCCAGTACTTC
>few|TRBJ2-1|TRBV4-1|.
CASSQANEQFF
TGCGCCAGCAGCCAGGCCAATGAGCAGTTCTTC
>.|TRBJ2-3|TRBV2|TRBD2
CASRGLVSDTQYF
TGTGCCAGCAGAGGACTAGTGTCAGATACGCAGTATTTT
>.|TRBJ2-2|TRBV30|.
CAWSVGRGFSGELFF
TGTGCCTGGAGTGTAGGCAGGGGATTTTCCGGGGAGCTGTTTTTT
>.|TRBJ2-3|TRBV9|TRBD2
CASSATSGRGTDTQYF
TGTGCCAGCAGCGCAACTAGCGGAAGGGGGACAGATACGCAGTATTTT
>.|TRBJ2-7|TRBV9|.
CASSVGWATYEQYF
TGTGCCAGCAGCGTAGGATGGGCCACCTACGAGCAGTACTTC
>.|TRBJ2-3|TRBV7-2|TRBD1
CASSPVERQGTQYF
TGTGCCAGCAGCCCTGTGGAAAGACAGGGGACGCAGTATTTT
>.|TRBJ2-7|TRBV19|TRBD2
CASSSTGLAGAGEQYF
TGTGCCAGTAGTTCGACGGGACTAGCGGGAGCGGGCGAGCAGTACTTC
>.|TRBJ2-1|TRBV6-2/TRBV6-3|TRBD1
CASSYGQGAYNEQFF
TGTGCCAGCAGTTACGGGCAGGGGGCTTACAATGAGCAGTTCTTC
>.|TRBJ2-7|TRBV11-3|.
CASSSEQEGIYEQYF
TGTGCCAGCAGCTCGGAACAAGAGGGAATCTACGAGCAGTACTTC
>.|TRBJ1-2|TRBV24-1|TRBD1
CATSDHDRGYGYTF
TGTGCCACCAGTGACCATGACAGGGGCTATGGCTACACCTTC
>.|TRBJ1-1|TRBV18|.
CASSFGGNTEAFF
TGTGCCAGCTCATTCGGGGGGAACACTGAAGCTTTCTTT
>.|TRBJ1-4|TRBV5-1|TRBD1
CASSSDRRAMGEKLFF
TGCGCCAGCAGTTCGGACAGGCGTGCAATGGGCGAAAAACTGTTTTTT
>.|TRBJ2-1|TRBV29-1|TRBD2
CSVEGRRGGDNEQFF
TGCAGCGTTGAAGGGAGGCGGGGGGGTGACAATGAGCAGTTCTTC
>.|TRBJ2-7|TRBV2|TRBD1
CASSYGTAYEQYF
TGTGCCAGCAGCTACGGGACAGCCTACGAGCAGTACTTC
>.|TRBJ2-5|TRBV19|.
CASSIGGLIQETQYF
TGTGCCAGTAGTATCGGAGGCCTAATCCAAGAGACCCAGTACTTC
>medium-sized|TRBJ2-1|TRBV3-1/TRBV3-2|.
CASSRGTISYNEQFF
TGTGCCAGCAGCCGGGGGACAATCTCCTACAATGAGCAGTTCTTC
>.|TRBJ2-7|TRBV29-1|.
CSVEVSGYEQYF
TGCAGCGTTGAAGTGTCAGGCTACGAGCAGTACTTC
>.|TRBJ1-4|TRBV4-1|.
CASSQDDPRSSRNEKLFF
TGCGCCAGCAGCCAAGATGATCCTCGGAGCAGCAGAAATGAAAAACTGTTTTTT
>.|TRBJ1-1|TRBV3-1/TRBV3-2|.
CASSQDSTRSTEAFF
TGTGCCAGCAGCCAAGATTCCACTAGGAGCACTGAAGCTTTCTTT
>.|TRBJ1-1|TRBV6-1|.
CASSWGATEAFF
TGTGCCAGCAGTTGGGGCGCCACTGAAGCTTTCTTT
>.|TRBJ1-1|TRBV12-3/TRBV12-4|.
CASSSGGEAFF
TGTGCCAGCAGTTCCGGGGGAGAAGCTTTCTTT